This TCR beta chain stems from a study of control samples from healthy donors and cancer patients. Repertoires were generated with immunoSEQ multiplex PCR, while TCRdb's copy carries only in-frame clones and drops some. This repertoire shows more than 75,000 clones, about 79% found once; its top ten account for about 10%. V was shortened by 7 bases and J by 5 bases, with 14 bases between the two germline ends. The CDR3 sequence is 13 residues long. The receptor was isolated from a woman in her twenties or thirties in good health. This chain connects TRBV12-3 or TRBV12-4 to TRBJ1-2; TRBD1 is a possible D gene (6 bases). The sample was blood. CDR3 sequence (DNA): TGTGCCAGCAATGGACAGACTTCTTATGGCTACACCTTC. It specifies CASNGQTSYGYTF.